This T cell receptor (beta chain) appears in the sequencing data of a study of cytomegalovirus exposure and HLA in healthy donors. CDR3 length equals 15 residues. V trimming: 2 bases; J trimming: 4 bases; junction bases outside the gene matches: 6. Per the germline V gene, CDR1 is ENHRY and CDR2 is SYGVKD. Primers: 60 Vbeta forward and 13 Jbeta reverse. Using immunoSEQ multiplex PCR, the repertoire was profiled, and TCRdb retains in-frame clones only, with some absent. This table has 110,000 to 150,000 clones, 65% to 80% appearing once. About this clone itself: Antigen specificity is unknown.

Study-level findings and limits: In a later analysis, the majority of CMV-associated beta chains seemingly showed HLA restriction. A previous analysis found most TCR beta V segments productive roughly 87% or roughly 30% of the time.

Sequencing input: PBMCs. The rearrangement uses TRBV10-3 and TRBJ1-2, with 8 bases aligning to TRBD1. The TCR sequence derives from a male donor in good health and CMV-seronegative. The CDR3 nucleotides are TGTGCCATCAGTGAGGCGGACAGGGCGTTCTATGGCTACACCTTC. Its translation: CAISEADRAFYGYTF.